This is a list of T cell receptor beta chains from one sample in a study of control samples from healthy donors and cancer patients. Clones were sequenced by immunoSEQ multiplex PCR, and TCRdb holds only the in-frame ones, with some missing. The table for this sample gives approximately 190,000 clones. The specimen was blood. The receptors were sampled from a woman under 40 in good health. The CDR3 runs from the conserved cysteine through the conserved F or W. The order of the fields is CDR3 DNA, CDR3 protein, J gene, V gene, D gene. D genes are given only for firm matches.

CDR3 DNA: TGTGCCACCTGGGACAGTCCCTCCGAGCAGTACTTC
CDR3 protein: CATWDSPSEQYF
J gene: TRBJ2-7
V gene: TRBV6-6
D gene: TRBD1

CDR3 DNA: TGTGCCAGCAGTTACCCCGAGGAGCAGTACTTC
CDR3 protein: CASSYPEEQYF
J gene: TRBJ2-7
V gene: TRBV6-2/TRBV6-3
D gene: .

CDR3 DNA: TGCGCCAGCAGCCAAAGGAAGGAGAGAGAGCAGTACTTC
CDR3 protein: CASSQRKEREQYF
J gene: TRBJ2-7
V gene: TRBV4-1
D gene: .

CDR3 DNA: TGTGCCAGCTCACCAGATAGATCCACAACTAATGAAAAACTGTTTTTT
CDR3 protein: CASSPDRSTTNEKLFF
J gene: TRBJ1-4
V gene: TRBV18
D gene: .

CDR3 DNA: TGTGCCAGCAGTCGGGGGGAATCTAATGAAAAACTGTTTTTT
CDR3 protein: CASSRGESNEKLFF
J gene: TRBJ1-4
V gene: TRBV2
D gene: .

CDR3 DNA: TGTGCCAGCAGCCTCCTCTCACAGGGGGCGGCTGAGCAGTTCTTC
CDR3 protein: CASSLLSQGAAEQFF
J gene: TRBJ2-1
V gene: TRBV3-1/TRBV3-2
D gene: TRBD1

CDR3 DNA: TGCGCCAGCAGCTCCCTCTTTCGGACAGGGGGCGTGGGTTATGGCTACACCTTC
CDR3 protein: CASSSLFRTGGVGYGYTF
J gene: TRBJ1-2
V gene: TRBV4-1
D gene: TRBD1

CDR3 DNA: TGCGCCAGCAGCTTGGCAGGGACAGGGGGCGGCTATGGCTACACCTTC
CDR3 protein: CASSLAGTGGGYGYTF
J gene: TRBJ1-2
V gene: TRBV5-1
D gene: TRBD1

CDR3 DNA: TGTGCCAGCAGTTTACCCCCTCCGGACGGCCGATATAATTCACCCCTCCACTTT
CDR3 protein: CASSLPPPDGRYNSPLHF
J gene: TRBJ1-6
V gene: TRBV28
D gene: .

CDR3 DNA: TGTGCCAGCAGTTACGGGGAAGGTGAAAAACTGTTTTTT
CDR3 protein: CASSYGEGEKLFF
J gene: TRBJ1-4
V gene: TRBV28
D gene: .

CDR3 DNA: TGTGCCAGCAGTGACCAGGGGAGCTCCTATAATTCACCCCTCCACTTT
CDR3 protein: CASSDQGSSYNSPLHF
J gene: TRBJ1-6
V gene: TRBV27
D gene: .

CDR3 DNA: TGTGCCAGCAGTCCCGGGACAGGCTCCTACAATGAGCAGTTCTTC
CDR3 protein: CASSPGTGSYNEQFF
J gene: TRBJ2-1
V gene: TRBV3-1/TRBV3-2
D gene: TRBD1

CDR3 DNA: TGTGCCAGCAGCCTAATGACGTATATGGGCTACACCTTC
CDR3 protein: CASSLMTYMGYTF
J gene: TRBJ1-2
V gene: TRBV7-8
D gene: .

CDR3 DNA: TGTGCCATTCCCCAGGGAGTGCGGCCAGATACGCAGTATTTT
CDR3 protein: CAIPQGVRPDTQYF
J gene: TRBJ2-3
V gene: TRBV11-2
D gene: .

CDR3 DNA: TGTGCCAGCAGCGAATCTACAGGGTGGAAAAACATTCAGTACTTC
CDR3 protein: CASSESTGWKNIQYF
J gene: TRBJ2-4
V gene: TRBV3-1/TRBV3-2
D gene: .

CDR3 DNA: TGCGCCAGCAGCCACCCAAGCCTAGCGGGGGGATCAGATACGCAGTATTTT
CDR3 protein: CASSHPSLAGGSDTQYF
J gene: TRBJ2-3
V gene: TRBV4-1
D gene: TRBD2

CDR3 DNA: TGTGCCAGCAGTTCTGTGGCGGGCGGCTACACCTTC
CDR3 protein: CASSSVAGGYTF
J gene: TRBJ1-2
V gene: TRBV28
D gene: .

CDR3 DNA: TGTGCCAGCAGCTCCTACGGGGTCCGCTCACCCCTCCACTTT
CDR3 protein: CASSSYGVRSPLHF
J gene: TRBJ1-6
V gene: TRBV7-2
D gene: .

CDR3 DNA: TGTGCCAGCAGTTTGTTCGGGCTTGGCACGAGAGATGAAAAACTGTTTTTT
CDR3 protein: CASSLFGLGTRDEKLFF
J gene: TRBJ1-4
V gene: TRBV28
D gene: .

CDR3 DNA: TGTGCCACCAGCCCGGGCCCTAGTACGGAGACCCAGTACTTC
CDR3 protein: CATSPGPSTETQYF
J gene: TRBJ2-5
V gene: TRBV15
D gene: .

CDR3 DNA: TGTGCCAGCAGTTCTCCGGGACGGTCAAATCAGCCCCAGCATTTT
CDR3 protein: CASSSPGRSNQPQHF
J gene: TRBJ1-5
V gene: TRBV28
D gene: .

CDR3 DNA: TGTGCCAGCAGCTCGGGACTCTCTGGGGCCAACGTCCTGACTTTC
CDR3 protein: CASSSGLSGANVLTF
J gene: TRBJ2-6
V gene: TRBV7-3
D gene: .

CDR3 DNA: TGTGCCAGTAGTATTAAGCCGACTAGAGGAGGATACGAGCAGTACTTC
CDR3 protein: CASSIKPTRGGYEQYF
J gene: TRBJ2-7
V gene: TRBV19
D gene: .

CDR3 DNA: TGTGCCAGCAGCCCACCCTGGGACACTGAAGCTTTCTTT
CDR3 protein: CASSPPWDTEAFF
J gene: TRBJ1-1
V gene: TRBV6-5
D gene: .

CDR3 DNA: TGCGCCAGCAGCTTGAAGTTCCACGAGCAGTACTTC
CDR3 protein: CASSLKFHEQYF
J gene: TRBJ2-7
V gene: TRBV5-1
D gene: .

CDR3 DNA: TGTGCCAGTAGTACACAAGAGACCCAGTACTTC
CDR3 protein: CASSTQETQYF
J gene: TRBJ2-5
V gene: TRBV19
D gene: .

CDR3 DNA: TGTGCCAGTGGGTCCGGCCAGCGGGCGGGCTACACCTTC
CDR3 protein: CASGSGQRAGYTF
J gene: TRBJ1-2
V gene: TRBV6-5
D gene: .

CDR3 DNA: TGCAGCGTTGAGGTGTACGAGACAAGGCAGTACTTC
CDR3 protein: CSVEVYETRQYF
J gene: TRBJ2-7
V gene: TRBV29-1
D gene: .

CDR3 DNA: TGTGCCAGCAGTTACTCGAGTTGGGGATTACCGATGCCCCAGCATTTT
CDR3 protein: CASSYSSWGLPMPQHF
J gene: TRBJ1-5
V gene: TRBV6-2/TRBV6-3
D gene: .

CDR3 DNA: TGTGCCAGCAGTTTTACGGGACGCAGGGGTGAAGCTTTCTTT
CDR3 protein: CASSFTGRRGEAFF
J gene: TRBJ1-1
V gene: TRBV28
D gene: .

CDR3 DNA: TGTGCCATCAGCGGGACAGGCGAACCCATGGAGCCCCAGCATTTT
CDR3 protein: CAISGTGEPMEPQHF
J gene: TRBJ1-5
V gene: TRBV10-3
D gene: TRBD1

CDR3 DNA: TGTGCCAGCAGTGAATGGGCCCATGGGGGCGCGGAAGGCTACACCTTC
CDR3 protein: CASSEWAHGGAEGYTF
J gene: TRBJ1-2
V gene: TRBV25-1
D gene: .

CDR3 DNA: TGTGCCAGCAGCTTGCGGGGACAAAACACTGAAGCTTTCTTT
CDR3 protein: CASSLRGQNTEAFF
J gene: TRBJ1-1
V gene: TRBV7-3
D gene: .

CDR3 DNA: TGTGCCAGCAGTTTAGTGGTCCGCGAGACCCAGTACTTC
CDR3 protein: CASSLVVRETQYF
J gene: TRBJ2-5
V gene: TRBV12-3/TRBV12-4
D gene: .

CDR3 DNA: TGTGCCAGCTCACCACCGAAGACCCAGTACTTC
CDR3 protein: CASSPPKTQYF
J gene: TRBJ2-5
V gene: TRBV18
D gene: .

CDR3 DNA: TGTGCCAGCAGCTTGGGCGGGGGGCATGGAGATACGCAGTATTTT
CDR3 protein: CASSLGGGHGDTQYF
J gene: TRBJ2-3
V gene: TRBV7-3
D gene: TRBD2

CDR3 DNA: TGTGCCAGCAGTTACGGTCCCTACACTGAAGCTTTCTTT
CDR3 protein: CASSYGPYTEAFF
J gene: TRBJ1-1
V gene: TRBV6-2/TRBV6-3
D gene: .

CDR3 DNA: TGTGCCAGCGGGATCTGGAATGAGCAGTTCTTC
CDR3 protein: CASGIWNEQFF
J gene: TRBJ2-1
V gene: TRBV6-5
D gene: .

CDR3 DNA: TGTGCCAGCAGCTTAGATGTTGCGGCCACAGATACGCAGTATTTT
CDR3 protein: CASSLDVAATDTQYF
J gene: TRBJ2-3
V gene: TRBV7-2
D gene: .

CDR3 DNA: TGTGCCAGCAGGCCCGGGACAGGGGCCGGGGAGCTGTTTTTT
CDR3 protein: CASRPGTGAGELFF
J gene: TRBJ2-2
V gene: TRBV5-4
D gene: TRBD1

CDR3 DNA: TGCGCCAGCAGCTCATGGACAGGGCGGGATCAGCCCCAGCATTTT
CDR3 protein: CASSSWTGRDQPQHF
J gene: TRBJ1-5
V gene: TRBV4-1
D gene: TRBD1

CDR3 DNA: TGTGCCATCAGTGAACAAAATCAGCCCCAGCATTTT
CDR3 protein: CAISEQNQPQHF
J gene: TRBJ1-5
V gene: TRBV10-3
D gene: .

CDR3 DNA: TGCGCCACCTCCTACGGGGACAGGGGTCACCATTCACCCCTCCACTTT
CDR3 protein: CATSYGDRGHHSPLHF
J gene: TRBJ1-6
V gene: TRBV23-1
D gene: TRBD1

CDR3 DNA: TGTGCCAGCAGCCATCAGGGAGTAGCCAAAAACATTCAGTACTTC
CDR3 protein: CASSHQGVAKNIQYF
J gene: TRBJ2-4
V gene: TRBV3-1/TRBV3-2
D gene: .

CDR3 DNA: TGTGCCAGTACGTGGGGGGCGCAAAGCAATCAGCCCCAGCATTTT
CDR3 protein: CASTWGAQSNQPQHF
J gene: TRBJ1-5
V gene: TRBV19
D gene: .

CDR3 DNA: TGTGCCAGCGGCACCACGCGGGTGGGTCAGCCCCAGCATTTT
CDR3 protein: CASGTTRVGQPQHF
J gene: TRBJ1-5
V gene: TRBV28
D gene: .

CDR3 DNA: TGCGCCAGCAGTCTGACGGGGGCTAACTATGGCTACACCTTC
CDR3 protein: CASSLTGANYGYTF
J gene: TRBJ1-2
V gene: TRBV5-1
D gene: .

CDR3 DNA: TGCAGCGTTGTATTGGGACAGTCCAACACCGGGGAGCTGTTTTTT
CDR3 protein: CSVVLGQSNTGELFF
J gene: TRBJ2-2
V gene: TRBV29-1
D gene: TRBD1

CDR3 DNA: TGCGCCAGCAGCCAAGTTCTTCCCCGTAGGGAGCAGTACTTC
CDR3 protein: CASSQVLPRREQYF
J gene: TRBJ2-7
V gene: TRBV4-1
D gene: .

CDR3 DNA: TGTGCCAGCAAAGTGGGGGGGCACTACGAGCAGTACTTC
CDR3 protein: CASKVGGHYEQYF
J gene: TRBJ2-7
V gene: TRBV5-4
D gene: .